These 6 T cell receptor beta chains originate from one sample sequenced in a study of cytomegalovirus exposure and HLA in healthy donors. Use of 60 Vbeta and 13 Jbeta primers characterized the PCR. The table came from immunoSEQ multiplex PCR; TCRdb's copy has only in-frame clones and leaves some out. Among hundreds of thousands of clones, about 81% were seen once, and the ten largest hold roughly 5.5%. Sequenced sample: PBMCs. These receptors were taken from a man aged 35-49 years in good health and CMV-seropositive.

This sequence joins TRBV30 and TRBJ2-1; D unclear. V was clipped by 4 bases and J by 4 bases, with 5 bases between them. This CDR3 contains 11 residues. The V gene's germline CDR1 is GTSNPN and CDR2 SVGIG (reference sequence). The CDR3 coding sequence is TGTGCCTGGAAGAGATACAATGAGCAGTTCTTC. Its translation: CAWKRYNEQFF. Supplemented by reference TRBV30 and TRBJ2-1, the full variable domain reads SQTIHQWPATLVQPVGSPLSLECTVEGTSNPNLYWYRQAAGRGLQLLFYSVGIGQISSEVPQNLSASRPQDRQFILSSKKLLLSDSGFYLCAWKRYNEQFFGPGTRLTVL.

The V and J genes are TRBV29-1 and TRBJ2-3; 11 positions match TRBD2. J lost 2 bases, V lost 6 bases, and 10 bases had no gene match. This CDR3 spans 16 amino acids. Germline CDR1 SQVTM, CDR2 ANQGSEA. The CDR3 coding sequence is TGCAGCGTACTTAGCGGGAGGGCCCCTGACACAGATACGCAGTATTTT. Translation gives CSVLSGRAPDTDTQYF.

This chain uses TRBV27 with TRBJ2-5, with 11 bases that match TRBD2. TRBJ2-7 matches the DNA end more closely, so the J call is doubtful. From germline, CDR1 is MNHEY and CDR2 SMNVEV (reference sequence). This CDR3 is 15 amino acids long. This CDR3 reads CASSLGTSGFYEQYF. The CDR3 region has the DNA TGTGCCAGCAGTCTCGGGACTAGCGGTTTTTACGAGCAGTACTTC.

This clone was found once. V usage is TRBV29-1 and J usage is TRBJ2-1; TRBD2 is a possible D gene (6 bases). The CDR3 totals 16 residues. Germline assignment: CDR1 SQVTM and CDR2 ANQGSEA. With 0 bases removed from V and 0 bases from J, the gap between germline ends came to 12 bases. CDR3 nucleotides: TGCAGCGTTGAAGATGGGAGGTCGAGCTCCTACAATGAGCAGTTCTTC. Translated, it gives CSVEDGRSSSYNEQFF.

This chain links TRBV30 with TRBJ1-3, with TRBD1 identical over 7 bases. The CDR3 is 14 residues long. With 7 bases clipped from V and 4 bases from J, the junction kept 10 bases outside the gene matches. Germline CDR1 GTSNPN, CDR2 SVGIG (reference sequence). The CDR3: CAFEEGASGNTIYF. The CDR3 nucleotides are TGTGCCTTCGAGGAGGGGGCGAGCGGAAACACCATATATTTT.

The CDR3 nucleotides read TGTGCCAGCAGTAGACTAGCGGGAGCGGTAGGCTACGAGCAGTACTTC. Translation: CASSRLAGAVGYEQYF. This rearrangement joins TRBV2 to TRBJ2-7; TRBD2 agrees at 12 bases. This CDR3 has 16 residues. Germline CDR1 and CDR2: SNHLY and FYNNEI. J lost 3 bases, V lost 5 bases, and 8 bases had no gene match.